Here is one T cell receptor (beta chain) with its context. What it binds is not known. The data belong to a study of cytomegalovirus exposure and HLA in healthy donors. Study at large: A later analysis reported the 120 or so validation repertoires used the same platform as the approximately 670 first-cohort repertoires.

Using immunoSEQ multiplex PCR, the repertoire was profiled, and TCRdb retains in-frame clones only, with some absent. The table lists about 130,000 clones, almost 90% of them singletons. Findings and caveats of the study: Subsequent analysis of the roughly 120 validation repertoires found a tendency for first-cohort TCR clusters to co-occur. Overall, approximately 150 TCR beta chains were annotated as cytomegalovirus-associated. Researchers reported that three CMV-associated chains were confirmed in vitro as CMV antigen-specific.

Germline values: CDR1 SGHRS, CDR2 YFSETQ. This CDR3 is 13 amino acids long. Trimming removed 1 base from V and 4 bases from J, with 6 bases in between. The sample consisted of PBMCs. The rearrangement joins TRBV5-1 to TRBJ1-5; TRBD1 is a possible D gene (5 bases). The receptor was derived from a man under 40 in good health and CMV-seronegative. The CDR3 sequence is CASSLSGNQPQHF. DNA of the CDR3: TGCGCCAGCAGCTTGTCAGGGAATCAGCCCCAGCATTTT.